Below, one TCR beta chain is given with its context. No antigen is known for it. The study ran its PCR with 60 Vbeta and 13 Jbeta primers. Sequenced by immunoSEQ multiplex PCR; TCRdb stores in-frame clones only, minus some. This table has around 110,000 clones, under 85% appearing once. The source of the sample is a study of cytomegalovirus exposure and HLA in healthy donors. Study-wide findings and caveats: Three CMV-associated chains were confirmed in vitro to be specific for CMV antigens. While the bulk of TCR sequences proved rare, some public TCRs turned up in many donors. Association with HLA alleles at 0.05 false discovery rate was found for 16,951 TCR beta sequences in a later analysis.

The J segment lost 3 bases and the V segment lost 6 bases, leaving 11 bases of the junction unmatched. Per the germline V gene, CDR1 is MNHNY and CDR2 is SVGAGI (reference sequence). The CDR3 is 16 residues long. This receptor was obtained from a woman between 18 and 29 years old in good health and CMV-seronegative. The rearrangement links TRBV6-6 to TRBJ2-7; 10 positions agree with TRBD2. Sequencing was carried out using PBMCs. This chain's CDR3 is CASRQTLLAGNYEQYF. CDR3 coding DNA: TGTGCCAGCAGACAAACCCTACTAGCGGGGAACTACGAGCAGTACTTC.